The entry that follows covers one TCR beta chain sequence. No antigen is known for it. The data belong to a study of early T cells in non-severe SARS-CoV-2 infection. Study background: With bulk RNA from unsorted whole blood as input, sequencing yielded unpaired chains. General observations from the study: Using VDJdb, the matching emphasized anti-spike CD8 responses while missing private and CD4 specificities.

Trimming removed 5 bases at V and 4 bases at J, with 13 bases between. CDR3 length: 14 amino acids. Germline CDR1 MDHEN, CDR2 SYDVKM. Individual cDNA molecules carried attached unique molecular identifiers. In TCRdb, the 5' RACE reads were re-called with MiXCR into one record per CDR3 protein. The repertoire holds approximately 64,000 distinct CDR3 sequences, 18% seen once, with about 8.4% in the top ten. This receptor was obtained from an adult who was a healthcare worker with PCR-confirmed SARS-CoV-2 infection or an uninfected control (not recorded which). Sequenced here: whole blood, sampled at baseline. The chain links TRBV28 to TRBJ2-3, with D tentatively TRBD1 (5 bases). The CDR3 DNA follows: TGTGCCAGCAGTCAAGGACAAGCTTCAGATACGCAGTATTTT. It encodes CASSQGQASDTQYF.